This TCR beta chain originates from a study of neurological immune-mediated disorders. Points from the study as a whole: The study found the most TCR clonal expansion in HTLV-1-associated myelopathy and the least in multiple sclerosis, below healthy controls. Phylogenetic grouping assigned the repertoires of 18 of 34 multiple sclerosis patients to a single cluster of related CDR3 sequences. This cluster may be a repertoire-level signature.

The authors produced cDNA by 5'RACE using 10-nucleotide random UMIs. TCRdb reprocessed the 5' RACE reads with MiXCR, giving one entry per CDR3 protein. The sample holds some 65,000 distinct CDR3 sequences, roughly 4% seen once. Stored at -80 C, 2 million PBMCs were the source of the unsorted libraries. This clonotype was seen at least ten times. The antigen remains unidentified. Trimming removed 1 base at V and 0 bases at J, with 8 bases between. Germline V CDR1 and CDR2: SGHRS, YFSETQ. The CDR3 is 15 residues long. Sequencing was done on a sample of PBMCs. This sequence joins TRBV5-1 and TRBJ1-3; no definite D call. This clonotype was sampled from a man between 45 and 60 years old with multiple sclerosis. The CDR3 is CASSLYTGSGNTIYF. The CDR3 DNA reads as TGCGCCAGCAGCTTGTACACCGGCTCTGGAAACACCATATATTTT. The variable domain in full, with the rest retrieved from reference TRBV5-1 and TRBJ1-3, is KAGVTQTPRYLIKTRGQQVTLSCSPISGHRSVSWYQQTPGQGLQFLFEYFSETQRNKGNFPGRFSGRQFSNSRSEMNVSTLELGDSALYLCASSLYTGSGNTIYFGEGSWLTVV.